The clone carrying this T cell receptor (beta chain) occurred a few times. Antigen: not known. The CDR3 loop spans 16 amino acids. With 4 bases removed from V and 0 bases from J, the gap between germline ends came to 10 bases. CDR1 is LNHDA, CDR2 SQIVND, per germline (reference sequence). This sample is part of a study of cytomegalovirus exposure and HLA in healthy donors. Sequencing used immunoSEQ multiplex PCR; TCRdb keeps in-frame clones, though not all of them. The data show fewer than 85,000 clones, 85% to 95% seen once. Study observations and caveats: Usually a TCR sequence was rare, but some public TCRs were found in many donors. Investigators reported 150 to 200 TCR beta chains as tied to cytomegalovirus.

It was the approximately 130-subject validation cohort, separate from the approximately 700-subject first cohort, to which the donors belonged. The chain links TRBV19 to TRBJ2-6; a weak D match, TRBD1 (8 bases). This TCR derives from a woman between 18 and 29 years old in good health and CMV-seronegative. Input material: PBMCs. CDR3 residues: CASSNRGGSGANVLTF. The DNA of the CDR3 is TGTGCCAGTAGTAACAGGGGGGGCTCTGGGGCCAACGTCCTGACTTTC.